The sequence of this T cell receptor (beta chain) was determined in a study of T cell clonotyping in hematopoietic cell transplantation (dated by TCRdb to about 2021). The study in broad terms: Pretransplant samples from recipients were collected after cytoreduction. The study collected 130 to 150 blood samples from under 45 consecutive transplant recipients and their related donors. Recruitment of patients ran from 2015 to January 2017, and follow-up continued until September 2020 or until death. General conclusions and limits of the study: Recipient repertoires showed only a small fraction of overlap with donor repertoires, and over 95% appeared de novo at the given depth. The sample size was limited, and because cells were not sorted, the contributions of CD4 and CD8 repertoires could not be separated. Broader posttransplant TCR repertoire diversity was predicted by donor and pretransplant recipient Inverse Simpson Index values. After transplant, TCR diversity in recipients dropped, and pathologically expanded clonotypes increased progressively from day 30 to day 180.

According to the study, the label for this sample's time point signals: recipient sample about 28 days before transplant, after cytoreduction. Blood samples were obtained from recipients approximately 28 days before transplant and at days 30, 100 and 180 after transplant. Nuclei Lysis Solution was used to extract genomic DNA from fresh or cryopreserved unfractionated peripheral blood mononuclear cells. As encoded in the germline V gene (reference sequence), CDR1 is MNHEY while CDR2 is SMNVEV. Trimming at the junction amounts to 9 bases on V and 1 base on J, and the germline ends lie 12 bases apart. Inclusive of the bounding cysteine and phenylalanine, the CDR3 is 14 residues long. The CDR3 DNA has 42 bases and is translated from base 1. This clone was observed a few times. It has no known antigen specificity. No clone much larger than this one lies a single base away; base qualities are absent. TCR beta CDR3 regions were amplified from genomic DNA with the immunoSEQ assay, a bias-controlled multiplex PCR using V- and J-specific primers. In a second PCR step, the CDR3 amplicons were tagged with a proprietary barcode plus Illumina adapter sequences. An Illumina MiSeq instrument was used to sequence the CDR3 libraries. The paper's data handling went like this. Export and quality control were handled in immunoSEQ Analyzer 3.0, while downstream analyses relied on R Bioconductor and Immunarch. Only productive rearrangements within the normalized downsampled data set were used in the calculation of repertoire metrics. Clonotypes larger than 5 templates in the normalized cohort were defined as pathologically expanded. The Inverse Simpson Index served as the measure of repertoire diversity. To capture all clonotypes, CMV-specificity analyses were performed on the non-normalized data set. Drawn from immuneACCESS, this table holds only the in-frame rearrangements with V and J called that TCRdb kept. Clones are partly lost; checked studies trace under half to an unresolved V gene and leave the rest unexplained. V, J and clone size are those of that table, while D and trimming were read from the DNA. The sample table lists around 26,000 clones, roughly 84% of them with a count of one. The top ten constitute around 2% of the sample.

The chain is made from TRBV27 and TRBJ2-2; the D segment could be TRBD2, given 6 matching bases. Sequenced material: peripheral blood mononuclear cells, taken before stem cell transplant. The receptor comes from a middle-aged man with acute myeloid leukemia. Some clones in this sample may be carry-over from other donors' samples. The CDR3 protein is CASHSGLNTGELFF. The DNA reads as follows: TGTGCCAGTCATAGCGGCCTGAACACCGGGGAGCTGTTTTTT.